The T cell receptor beta chain under discussion was sequenced for a study of blood T cell repertoires in COVID-19. Across the whole study: COVID-19 samples collected from the United States, Italy and Spain covered acute and convalescent phases. The analysed material was cDNA or gDNA that came from T cells, B-cell-depleted T cells, or PBMCs.

Sequencing used immunoSEQ multiplex PCR; TCRdb keeps in-frame clones, though not all of them. The sample has roughly 100,000 clones, approximately 86% seen once; the top ten hold around 3%. Trimming at V came to 2 bases and at J to 7 bases, leaving 5 bases not matched to a gene. The CDR3 length is 15 residues. Germline V lookup: CDR1 SGHTA, CDR2 FQGNSA. This clone was recorded only once. Sequences were obtained from peripheral blood. This clonotype originated in a man in his fifties or sixties with active or convalescent COVID-19. The rearrangement joins TRBV7-2 to TRBJ1-6; 7 bases map to TRBD1. The CDR3 DNA is TGTGCCAGCAGCTTAAGAGGGGGCTTAAATTCACCCCTCCACTTT. It codes for CASSLRGGLNSPLHF.